This paragraph reports one TCR beta chain. Its antigen has not been determined. There are no base qualities to consult, and no much larger clone falls within one base. One collaborating source in Seattle enrolled patients while the patients were actively infected and followed the patients over time throughout the course of disease. Whole blood was collected in K2EDTA tubes by collaborating institutions according to the institutions' own protocols. For TCRbeta analysis, collaborators shipped samples in one of three forms: frozen whole blood, isolated PBMCs, or DNA extracted from either of those sample types. This specimen belongs to a study of blood T cell repertoires in COVID-19 (dated by TCRdb to the early 2020s). At the level of the whole study: Samples covering the acute and convalescent phases of COVID-19 were provided by collaborators in the United States, Italy and Spain. The samples were drawn from two sources: the first 160 participants of the ongoing ImmuneRACE study, and 1,000 to 1,500 subjects contributed by 6 global collaborators. Deeply sampled blood TCRbeta repertoires from subjects exposed to, actively infected with, or recovered from COVID-19 were included in the dataset. Where HLA class I and class II types were available, the types were taken from metadata supplied by the sample provider, not from assay-based typing. The repertoires were made available in a free public database intended to serve as a resource for research on the immune response to SARS-CoV-2. The material from the prospective study consisted of cDNA or gDNA derived from T cells, B-cell-depleted T cells, or PBMCs. A de-identified subject ID, COVID-19 status, age in years and sex were almost always included in the sample metadata. What the study reported, not specific to this receptor: Clinical and demographic metadata were provided uncurated, with the amount varying by source and participant.

TCRbeta CDR3 regions were amplified from genomic DNA using the immunoSEQ Assay, a bias-controlled multiplex PCR. The source study handled its data this way. Within the assay, amplification of reference gene primers was used to estimate how many nucleated cells each sample contained. To quantify the absolute abundance of each unique TCRbeta CDR3 rearrangement, sequence reads were collapsed and filtered. For each sample, productive Simpson clonality was calculated as the square root of Simpson's diversity index across productive rearrangements. The table was pulled from immuneACCESS by TCRdb, which kept in-frame rearrangements only. Such tables lose some clones; where checked, under half of the loss comes from unresolved V genes, and the rest has no known cause. V and J calls and clone size follow that table, whereas D and trimming were derived from the DNA. In this sample the table shows about 82,000 clones, roughly 78% of which occur a single time. Approximately 34% of the sample belongs to the ten largest clones.

Sequencing was carried out using peripheral blood. The receptor's source is a man between 60 and 75 years old with COVID-19, enrolled during active disease.

DNA sequence: TGTGCCAGCAGCAACTCAAGGGGACAGGGGAAACTGTTTTTT. Translated, this is CASSNSRGQGKLFF. The rearrangement combines TRBV21-1 with TRBJ1-4; TRBD1, the D gene given by the table, was not confirmed from the DNA. TRBV21-1 has pseudogene status. The CDR3 runs 14 residues from the cysteine to the phenylalanine. Only the CDR3 portion is preserved as DNA: 42 bases, with reading frame beginning at the first base.